This passage covers 5 T cell receptor delta chains from one sample sequenced in a study of gamma-delta chains in newborns, infants, children. TCRdb fed the reads to CATT. The table lists 3,200 or so delta-chain clones, less than 4% of them singletons. Sequenced input: blood. The source of these receptors is a child who was a newborn, infant or young child, either healthy, febrile or measles-vaccinated (not recorded which).

A few counts support this clone. A far larger clone differs by one base, so this is likely a read error. The rearrangement uses TRDV2 and TRDJ3; TRDD3 matches at 9 bases. CDR3 size: 20 residues. Germline values: CDR1 GEAIGNYY, CDR2 EKD. Trimming removed 0 bases from V and 5 bases from J; junction bases left unmatched: 13. The CDR3 bases are TGTGCCTGTGACACCCCATCTTACTGGGGGAACCCCCGGGACACCCGACAGATGTTTTTC. Translation: CACDTPSYWGNPRDTRQMFF.

A few counts support this clone. The protein in TCRdb stems from a much larger clone and differs at residue 13 from this DNA's translation, likely a read error; here the protein is translated from the DNA. The chain joins TRDV2 to TRDJ2, with 7 bases lining up with TRDD3. The germline V gene has CDR1 GEAIGNYY and CDR2 EKD. This CDR3 is 18 amino acids long. The CDR3 nucleotides are TGTGCCTGTGACCTATTACTGGGGCCAGACCATTTGGCAGCACAACTCTTCTTT. Translation: CACDLLLGPDHLAAQLFF.

In this sample, this clone turned up a few times. This chain connects TRDV2 to TRDJ3; unclear D gene. Germline V gene sequence: CDR1 GEAIGNYY, CDR2 EKD. The ends were cut back, 0 bases at V and 0 bases at J, with 11 bases in the middle. The CDR3 is 18 amino acids. The CDR3 loop is CACDTLAGSSWDTRQMFF. DNA for the CDR3: TGTGCCTGTGACACCCTCGCGGGCAGCTCCTGGGACACCCGACAGATGTTTTTC.

This clone has more than one count but fewer than ten. This likely reflects a read error, since a far larger clone is one base away. Different DNA sequences within this sample yield the same CDR3. This chain connects TRDV2 to TRDJ3, with 8 bases lining up with TRDD3. Germline V gene lookup returns CDR1 GEAIGNYY and CDR2 EKD. CDR3 length: 17 amino acids. In nucleotides, the CDR3 is TGTGCCTGCGACACCTGGGGGAGCTCCTGGGACACCCGACAGATGTTTTTC. Protein product: CACDTWGSSWDTRQMFF.

This clone was seen a few times. A far bigger clonotype differs at one base, so this is likely a read error. The chain has TRDV2 and TRDJ2, with 7 positions matching TRDD3. The CDR3 runs to 13 residues. From germline, CDR1 is GEAIGNYY and CDR2 EKD. The CDR3 DNA sequence: TGTGCCTGTGACACCTGGGGGACAGCACGACTCTTCTTT. It specifies CACDTWGTARLFF.